This TCR beta chain stems from a study of T-cell memory formation after mild COVID-19 (dated by TCRdb to the early 2020s). In terms of the full investigation: TCR sequence clusters from the two donors were found to be largely donor specific. In a couple of donors, T-cell clones that expanded and contracted after mild COVID-19 were tracked by sequencing TCRalpha and TCRbeta repertoires over time. The cohort was made up of two young adult volunteers, one female and one male, who were previously healthy. Summary of the overall study and its limitations: Whether the second-wave clones peaking on day 37 were SARS-CoV-2 specific was not confirmed. Contracting CD4+ clones were found mainly in CM and EM memory subsets, while CD8+ clones were enriched in EMRA. From day 15 to 85, contracting clones showed balanced CD4/CD8 phenotypes, whereas a second wave of clones that expanded from day 15 to 37 leaned towards CD4+. The detection of some responding clones in pre-infection memory suggests that pre-existing cross-reactive memory T cells joined the SARS-CoV-2 response. Only two mild cases were covered by the study, and larger cohorts that include severe cases with pre-infection samples were considered necessary.

This clonotype was observed a handful of times. The target of this receptor is not known. No qualities accompany the bases; no much larger clone lies one base away. Measured from the cysteine to the phenylalanine, the CDR3 is 16 residues long. The CDR3 DNA has 48 bases and is translated from base 1. The germline V gene specifies SGHRS as CDR1 and YFSETQ as CDR2. V is cut back by 4 bases and J by 2 bases, with 9 bases in the junction unmatched. Ficoll-Paque density gradient centrifugation was the method used to isolate PBMCs. TCRdb names Illumina NovaSeq 6000 as the instrument used. TCRalpha and TCRbeta cDNA libraries were constructed by 5'RACE with constant-segment primers, with sample barcodes and unique molecular identifiers being introduced. RNA was extracted from every sample with Trizol reagent. Library amplification was performed in two PCR steps, and a second sample barcode and Illumina TruSeq adapters were introduced in the second step. The libraries were sequenced on an Illumina NovaSeq using 2 x 150 bp paired-end reads. On the authors' methods: With migec v1.2.7, reads were demultiplexed and then collapsed into UMI-guided consensus sequences. Using mixcr v2.1.11, UMI consensuses were aligned to TRA and TRB V and J templates and then assembled into clonotypes. Expanded or contracted clonotypes were those called significant by both edgeR and NoisET, with noise models trained on biological replicates. For edgeR calls, the thresholds were a false discovery rate-adjusted p below 0.01 and a log2 fold-change of 1. As an exploratory analysis of dynamics, max-normalized trajectories of the 1000 most abundant clonotypes were examined by PCA with hierarchical clustering. Separately sequenced CD4+ and CD8+ repertoires were used to assign the CD4 or CD8 phenotype of responding clones. TCRdb reprocessed the public reads (quality trimming at Q25 with fastp, clone calling with MiXCR) and kept in-frame beta chains. Each record represents a unique CDR3 protein, reported with the most common genes and DNA among its rows. The V and J calls follow TCRdb's processing rather than the paper's. This sample is represented by some 45,000 distinct CDR3 sequences; 25% to 35% of them were singletons. The ten largest clones take up 43% of the sample.

Sequencing was performed on PBMCs or a T cell subset sorted from them (not recorded which). This chain joins TRBV5-1 to TRBJ2-7, with TRBD1 identical over 10 junction bases. The clonotype comes from a man aged 18 to 35 who had mild COVID-19 (a few samples of this study predate the infection). The sample titles of this study are shuffled in the database, so cell type and time point are left out; the donor was told from shared clones. The CDR3 reads CASSPDRDRGPYEQYF. The bases are TGCGCCAGCAGCCCCGACCGGGACAGGGGTCCCTACGAGCAGTACTTC.